These T cell receptor beta chains were read from a single sample in a study of blood T cell repertoires in COVID-19. Only in-frame clones appear in the TCRdb table, and some are missing; sequencing was by immunoSEQ multiplex PCR. This sample has 200,000 to 250,000 clones, with around four fifths found just once. The sample was peripheral blood. These receptors came from a man in his forties or fifties with active or convalescent COVID-19. The CDR3 runs from the conserved cysteine through the conserved F or W. A D gene is named only where the DNA matches it firmly. Size is omitted from some rows. Given values are once, few, many or a class for expanded clones.

. | few | TRBJ2-2 | TRBV7-6 | TGTGCCAGCAGCTTAGGATCCGTGGGAGCCGGGGAGCTGTTTTTT | CASSLGSVGAGELFF
. | . | TRBJ2-2 | TRBV19 | TGTGCCAGTAGTATACCGGGACATAACACCGGGGAGCTGTTTTTT | CASSIPGHNTGELFF
. | . | TRBJ2-3 | TRBV29-1 | TGCAGCGTTGAAGGTGGTCTAGTTAGCACAGATACGCAGTATTTT | CSVEGGLVSTDTQYF
. | . | TRBJ2-7 | TRBV28 | TGTGCCAGCAGTCTTTGGACAGCTAGCTCCTACGAGCAGTACTTC | CASSLWTASSYEQYF
TRBD1 | . | TRBJ2-7 | TRBV27 | TGTGCCAGCAGTTTATCGGGACAGGGTTCCTACGAGCAGTACTTC | CASSLSGQGSYEQYF
TRBD1 | few | TRBJ2-7 | TRBV7-9 | TGTGCCAGCAGCCCCAGGACAGGAAACCCGACCTACGAGCAGTACTTC | CASSPRTGNPTYEQYF
. | . | TRBJ2-1 | TRBV24-1 | TGTGCCACCAGTGACAGACACCCCTACAATGAGCAGTTCTTC | CATSDRHPYNEQFF
. | . | TRBJ2-1 | TRBV7-6 | TGTGCCAGCAGCGTAGCCCGGGGGTTGGAGCAGTTCTTC | CASSVARGLEQFF
TRBD1 | once | TRBJ1-1 | TRBV3-1/TRBV3-2 | TGTGCCAGCACCAAGAATAGACAGGGTCATAGGTACTCTAGCACTGAAGCTTTCTTT | CASTKNRQGHRYSSTEAFF
. | . | TRBJ1-2 | TRBV15 | TGTGCCACCAGCAGAGATTCCCAGGGTGACGGCTACACCTTC | CATSRDSQGDGYTF
. | . | TRBJ1-1 | TRBV18 | TGTGCCAGCTCTACTTCCGCAGACAAGAACACTGAAGCTTTCTTT | CASSTSADKNTEAFF
. | . | TRBJ2-3 | TRBV11-2 | TGTGCCAGCAGCCTAGGAGGGTACAAACAAGGCACAGATACGCAGTATTTT | CASSLGGYKQGTDTQYF
TRBD1 | . | TRBJ2-7 | TRBV27 | TGTGCCAGCAGACCCGGACAGGTATCCTACGAGCAGTACTTC | CASRPGQVSYEQYF
. | . | TRBJ2-7 | TRBV6-5 | TGTGCCAGCAGTCGGGGTTCCCACGAGCAGTACTTC | CASSRGSHEQYF
TRBD1 | . | TRBJ1-1 | TRBV27 | TGTGCCAGCAGTTCAGGGGGCATGGCGACTGAAGCTTTCTTT | CASSSGGMATEAFF
. | . | TRBJ1-6 | TRBV7-2 | TGTGCCAGCAGCTTACAGGATAATTCACCCCTCCACTTT | CASSLQDNSPLHF
TRBD2 | . | TRBJ2-3 | TRBV18 | TGTGCCAGCTCACCCATTGCGGGGGAACCGGATACGCAGTATTTT | CASSPIAGEPDTQYF
. | . | TRBJ2-7 | TRBV5-5 | TGTGCCAGCAGCCAGCGTGGGACAAGAGTCGCCTACGAGCAGTACTTC | CASSQRGTRVAYEQYF
TRBD2 | few | TRBJ2-7 | TRBV11-2 | TGTGCCAGCAGCTTTGCGACTAGCGGGAACTACGAGCAGTACTTC | CASSFATSGNYEQYF
TRBD2 | once | TRBJ2-1 | TRBV20-1 | TGCAGTGCTAGTCGAGATTTACTAGCGGGAAGGAATGAGCAGTTCTTC | CSASRDLLAGRNEQFF
. | . | TRBJ1-2 | TRBV6-5 | TGTGCCAGCAGTTCCGATTATATCAGGGGCTACACCTTC | CASSSDYIRGYTF
. | . | TRBJ2-5 | TRBV30 | TGTGCCTGGAGAAGTCCGCCGGGGAATCAAGAGACCCAGTACTTC | CAWRSPPGNQETQYF
TRBD1 | . | TRBJ2-5 | TRBV19 | TGTGCCAGTAGTATCGATCACCGGGACAGGATTAAAGAGACCCAGTACTTC | CASSIDHRDRIKETQYF
. | . | TRBJ2-5 | TRBV30 | TGTGCCTGGAGTGTACTGGAGACCCAGTACTTC | CAWSVLETQYF
TRBD1 | . | TRBJ1-4 | TRBV30 | TGTGCCTGGAGCGGGACAGGGGATAATGAAAAACTGTTTTTT | CAWSGTGDNEKLFF
. | once | TRBJ1-1 | TRBV5-1 | TGCGCCAGCAGGTCGGACTCCACTGAAGCTTTCTTT | CASRSDSTEAFF
TRBD1 | . | TRBJ1-1 | TRBV5-1 | TGCGCCAGCAGCTTCCTCGGACAGGGGGCGCTGAACACTGAAGCTTTCTTT | CASSFLGQGALNTEAFF
TRBD2 | . | TRBJ2-1 | TRBV5-4 | TGTGCCAGCAGCTTGGCGAGCGGGGGGGCCTACAATGAGCAGTTCTTC | CASSLASGGAYNEQFF
TRBD2 | . | TRBJ2-1 | TRBV19 | TGTGCCAGTAGTGGGGGCCTAGCGGGAGCCTACAATGAGCAGTTCTTC | CASSGGLAGAYNEQFF
TRBD1 | once | TRBJ1-1 | TRBV4-3 | TGCGCCAGCAGCCACGCCGGACAGGGGAACACTGAAGCTTTCTTT | CASSHAGQGNTEAFF
. | few | TRBJ2-7 | TRBV19 | TGTGCCAGTAGTATAGATACGAGCCGGGGGGAGCAGTACTTC | CASSIDTSRGEQYF
. | . | TRBJ1-2 | TRBV2 | TGTGCCAGCAGTGAGTTTCTCGCTAACTATGGCTACACCTTC | CASSEFLANYGYTF
. | . | TRBJ1-3 | TRBV10-3 | TGTGCCATCAGTGACAGGTCCTCTGGAAACACCATATATTTT | CAISDRSSGNTIYF
TRBD1 | . | TRBJ2-1 | TRBV2 | TGTGCCACGGAAAGGGACAGGCCAAACAATGAGCAGTTCTTC | CATERDRPNNEQFF
. | . | TRBJ1-2 | TRBV6-5 | TGTGCCACCAAACAGGGAAACTATGGCTACACCTTC | CATKQGNYGYTF
TRBD1 | few | TRBJ1-4 | TRBV27 | TGTGCCAGCAGGAGGACAGGGTCAACTAATGAAAAACTGTTTTTT | CASRRTGSTNEKLFF
. | . | TRBJ2-3 | TRBV5-3 | TGTGCCAGCCCTCACCCTTACAGGCGCCCCGCAGATACGCAGTATTTT | CASPHPYRRPADTQYF
. | . | TRBJ1-2 | TRBV28 | TGTGCCAGCAGGGACAGTGGAGGAGGTTATGGCTACACCTTC | CASRDSGGGYGYTF
TRBD1 | . | TRBJ1-1 | TRBV27 | TGTGCCAGCGGACAGGGGGCGGTTACTGAAGCTTTCTTT | CASGQGAVTEAFF
TRBD1 | . | TRBJ1-4 | TRBV15 | TGTGCCACCAGCAGAAGCTGGGCAGGGGGTGAAAAACTGTTTTTT | CATSRSWAGGEKLFF
. | . | TRBJ2-7 | TRBV5-1 | TGCGCCAGCAGCTTGGCGGCGGCCCTCTCCTACGAGCAGTACTTC | CASSLAAALSYEQYF
TRBD2 | . | TRBJ2-7 | TRBV6-1 | TGTGCCAGCAGTGAAGTGCTAGCGGGGAAGCAATACGAGCAGTACTTC | CASSEVLAGKQYEQYF